The T cell receptor (beta chain) described here comes from a study of blood T cell repertoires in COVID-19. Study-level information: COVID-19 samples collected from the United States, Italy and Spain covered acute and convalescent phases.

The CDR3 covers 16 residues. In the original analysis: Amplification from reference gene primers served as the basis for estimated nucleated cell counts. Libraries were prepared by immunoSEQ multiplex PCR; TCRdb keeps only in-frame clonotypes and omits some of them. The V and J calls and clone size were taken over from that table, and D and trimming were inferred from the DNA. Of about 310,000 clones in the sample, approximately 90% were seen once. This clone was seen only once. The study drew participants aged about 18 to 95 years from 20 to 30 US areas. Participant-given clinical history determined each cohort assignment.

The chain recombines TRBV12-2 with TRBJ1-5. TRBV12-2 is flagged as a pseudogene. Sequencing was performed on PBMCs or T cells enriched from blood (not recorded which). The receptor was isolated from a woman aged 18-29 years who had recovered from COVID-19. CDR3: CASRFTPRDWDQPQHF. CDR3 coding DNA: TGTGCAAGTCGCTTCACCCCCCGGGACTGGGATCAGCCCCAGCATTTT.